These 28 T cell receptor beta chains share one sample of origin, sequenced in a study of CD8+CD57+ T cells in acquired aplastic anemia (dated by TCRdb to 2016 to 2019). Flow cytometry had shown CD8+CD57+ cell expansion in the patients selected for sequencing. Sequencing instrument: Illumina HiSeq 2000. Profiling of TCR beta VDJ combinations and CDR3 sequences used genomic DNA as the template. TCRdb passed the public sequencing reads through fastp at Q25 and MiXCR, retaining productive beta sequences. Each entry merges the rows of one CDR3 protein and shows their most common DNA and genes. This sample holds 150,000 to 200,000 distinct CDR3 sequences; 47% were observed only once. The top ten clones comprise about 3% of the sample. Sequenced material: sorted CD4+, CD8+, or CD8+CD57+ T cells (not recorded which) from PBMCs. The source of these receptors is a human donor with aplastic anemia.

The count of this clonotype is one. V and J are TRBV24-1 and TRBJ2-5; weak D call: TRBD1 (7 bases). Trimming pared 6 bases from V and 6 bases from J, leaving 16 bases between. The CDR3 contains 14 residues. Per germline, CDR1 KGHDR and CDR2 SFDVKD. CDR3 nucleotide sequence: TGTGCCACCAGTACCGCAGGGGGAGGAAAGACCCAGTACTTC. As protein: CATSTAGGGKTQYF.

The chain recombines TRBV18 with TRBJ1-1; D gene unclear. The CDR3 extends over 14 amino acids. The germline V gene encodes CDR1 KGHSH and CDR2 LQKENI. The V and J ends lost 3 bases and 0 bases respectively, with 8 bases between them. CDR3 sequence: CASSPRVMNTEAFF. In DNA form, the CDR3 reads TGTGCCAGCTCACCGAGGGTCATGAACACTGAAGCTTTCTTT.

This chain uses TRBV5-1 with TRBJ2-7; D is uncertain. The CDR3 is made up of 14 amino acids. V was pared by 0 bases and J by 7 bases, with 14 bases between. Germline V lookup: CDR1 SGHRS, CDR2 YFSETQ. The CDR3 sequence is CASSLVSADGEQYF. The DNA for the CDR3 is TGCGCCAGCAGCTTGGTCTCAGCCGACGGGGAGCAGTACTTC.

The chain recombines TRBV10-3 with TRBJ2-2, with TRBD2 identical over 7 bases. CDR1 ENHRY and CDR2 SYGVKD come from the germline V gene. This CDR3 comprises 12 residues. The V gene end was trimmed by 8 bases and the J gene end by 3 bases; junction bases not matched to a gene: 0. The DNA of the CDR3 is TGTGCCATCGGGAGGGACACCGGGGAGCTGTTTTTT. Translation gives CAIGRDTGELFF.

This clonotype has at least ten counts. The V gene is TRBV6-2 or TRBV6-3, the J gene TRBJ2-1; 11 nucleotides line up with TRBD2. The CDR3 has 13 amino acids. V was clipped by 6 bases and J by 7 bases; unmatched bases: 2. CDR1 and CDR2 from the germline V gene are MNHEY and SVGEGT. In nucleotides, the CDR3 is TGTGCCAGCAGGAGGACTAGCGGGAATGAGCAGTTCTTC. Its protein is CASRRTSGNEQFF.

Remarks on this clonotype: This may be a read error: a much more frequent sequence differs by one nucleotide. This rearrangement joins TRBV5-1 to TRBJ1-5; tentatively, D is TRBD1 (6 bases). Germline V gene sequence: CDR1 SGHRS, CDR2 YFSETQ. The CDR3 loop spans 14 amino acids. The CDR3 bases are TGCGGCAGCAGCTTGGACGGGGGCGGTCAGCCCCAGCATTTT. This translates into CGSSLDGGGQPQHF.

This clonotype was found many times. V gene TRBV11-3 combines with J gene TRBJ1-1; D is perhaps TRBD1 (5 bases). The CDR3 covers 13 residues. Germline CDR1 SGHNT, CDR2 YENEEA. The V and J ends lost 5 bases and 2 bases respectively, with 9 bases between them. CDR3 sequence: CASSHQGNTEAFF. CDR3 nucleotides: TGTGCCAGCAGCCATCAGGGAAACACTGAAGCTTTCTTT. Complete variable domain (other parts from reference TRBV11-3 and TRBJ1-1): EAGVVQSPRYKIIEKKQPVAFWCNPISGHNTLYWYLQNLGQGPELLIRYENEEAVDDSQLPKDRFSAERLKGVDSTLKIQPAELGDSAVYLCASSHQGNTEAFFGQGTRLTVV.

This clonotype showed up many times. This chain uses TRBV20-1 with TRBJ1-1, with D uncertain. This CDR3 is 13 amino acids long. V was trimmed by 6 bases and J by 5 bases, leaving 16 bases between them. The germline CDR1 and CDR2 sequences are DFQATT and SNEGSKA (reference sequence). The CDR3 DNA sequence: TGCAGTGCCGCGGGAAATTTAGGGACTGAAGCTTTCTTT. The encoded protein is CSAAGNLGTEAFF.

In this sample, this clonotype turned up many times. This sequence joins TRBV15 and TRBJ2-1; TRBD1 aligns across 10 bases. The CDR3 loop spans 17 amino acids. Germline values: CDR1 LNHNV, CDR2 YYDKDF (reference sequence). V was clipped by 1 base and J by 10 bases; unmatched bases: 13. The CDR3 region is CATSRGLGQGDLREQFF. The CDR3 bases are TGTGCCACCAGCAGAGGATTAGGACAGGGGGATTTGAGAGAGCAGTTCTTC. Complete variable domain (other parts from reference TRBV15 and TRBJ2-1): DAMVIQNPRYQVTQFGKPVTLSCSQTLNHNVMYWYQQKSSQAPKLLFHYYDKDFNNEADTPDNFQSRRPNTSFCFLDIRSPGLGDTAMYLCATSRGLGQGDLREQFFGPGTRLTVL.

With respect to this clonotype: The junction and the germline gene differ at one end; a read error may be behind it. V usage is TRBV4-1 and J usage is TRBJ2-2; D unresolved. The CDR3 extends over 13 amino acids. Per germline, CDR1 MGHRA and CDR2 YSYEKL. The CDR3 nucleotides read TGCGTCAGCAGCCAAGAGGTCCGGGGGGAGCTGTTTTTT. As protein: CVSSQEVRGELFF.

The chain uses TRBV18 and TRBJ2-2; a possible D gene is TRBD2 (5 bases). The CDR3 has 14 residues. V shed 0 bases and J shed 8 bases, with 10 bases lying between them. In germline, CDR1 is KGHSH, CDR2 LQKENI. The CDR3, as DNA: TGTGCCAGCTCACCACCAAAAGGACTTGGGGAGCTGTTTTTT. It translates to CASSPPKGLGELFF.

A note on this clonotype: At one end, the junction sequence differs from germline, possibly due to a read error. The CDR3 DNA is TGTGCCAGCGCCGGGACCGGGGGCTCCACCTTC. It translates to CASAGTGGSTF. The chain links TRBV27 to TRBJ1-2; D might be TRBD1 (6 bases). Per germline, CDR1 MNHEY and CDR2 SMNVEV (reference sequence). There are 11 residues in the CDR3.

This clonotype has ten or more counts. The chain recombines TRBV4-1 with TRBJ1-6; maybe TRBD1 (6 bases). V shed 4 bases and J shed 11 bases, with 18 bases lying between them. The length of the CDR3 is 15 residues. Germline CDR1 is MGHRA and CDR2 is YSYEKL. The DNA of the CDR3 is TGCGCCAGCAGCCCGGGTCCGGGACAAGGTCCACCCCTCCACTTT. It translates to CASSPGPGQGPPLHF.

The rearrangement links TRBV24-1 to TRBJ1-2; D not resolved. The germline V and J ends were trimmed by 0 bases and 2 bases, with 9 bases remaining between them. The CDR3 contains 15 residues. Germline V gene data show CDR1 as KGHDR and CDR2 as SFDVKD. The CDR3 coding sequence is TGTGCCACCAGTGATTTGCCGAGGGCCAACTATGGCTACACCTTC. Its translation: CATSDLPRANYGYTF.

The table lists this clonotype with a few counts. The J gene is TRBJ2-3, the V gene TRBV3-1; D is possibly TRBD2 (6 bases). This CDR3 is 11 amino acids long. The V gene's germline CDR1 is LGHDT and CDR2 YNNKEL (reference sequence). CDR3 DNA: TGTGTCACGGCGGGGCCGGATACGCAGTATTTT. Translated, it gives CVTAGPDTQYF.

This clonotype occurred a few times. The V call is TRBV12-5, the J call TRBJ1-4, with a tentative D call TRBD1 (6 bases). CDR3 length: 14 amino acids. Germline V gene sequence: CDR1 LGHNT, CDR2 FRNRAP. V was trimmed by 6 bases and J by 2 bases, leaving 10 bases between them. CDR3 amino acids: CASGTGLTNEKLFF. The CDR3 coding sequence is TGTGCTAGTGGAACAGGGTTGACTAATGAAAAACTGTTTTTT.

The table lists this clonotype with a few counts. The chain employs TRBV15 and TRBJ2-1; D tentatively fits TRBD1 or TRBD2 (5 bases each). CDR1 is LNHNV, CDR2 YYDKDF, per germline (reference sequence). The CDR3 has 14 amino acids. The V gene lost 5 bases and the J gene lost 7 bases, with 15 bases spanning the gap. The CDR3, as DNA: TGTGCCACCAGCCGTTTCGTGGGACGGAATGAGCAGTTCTTC. Translating it yields CATSRFVGRNEQFF. Drawing the rest from reference TRBV15 and TRBJ2-1, the complete variable domain is DAMVIQNPRYQVTQFGKPVTLSCSQTLNHNVMYWYQQKSSQAPKLLFHYYDKDFNNEADTPDNFQSRRPNTSFCFLDIRSPGLGDTAMYLCATSRFVGRNEQFFGPGTRLTVL.

This chain joins TRBV7-9 and TRBJ1-1; tentative D call: TRBD1 (5 bases). Between the trimmed V and J ends, which lost 4 bases and 3 bases, there was a span of 9 bases. Looked up from germline, CDR1 is SEHNR and CDR2 is FQNEAQ (reference sequence). The CDR3 is made up of 13 amino acids. CDR3 in amino acids: CASSSPGDTEAFF. The CDR3 DNA is TGTGCCAGCAGCTCGCCGGGGGACACTGAAGCTTTCTTT.

This clonotype was found many times. J is TRBJ1-2 and V is TRBV4-2, with 10 bases that match TRBD1. CDR3 length: 17 amino acids. V shed 4 bases and J 8 bases; nucleotides not matched to a gene: 16. Germline values: CDR1 LGHNA, CDR2 YNFKEQ. For the CDR3, the DNA is TGTGCCAGCAGCCCCAGCTTAGGACAGGGGGGTGAGGTCGGCTACACCTTC. This gives the protein CASSPSLGQGGEVGYTF.

There are many counts of this clonotype. The rearrangement uses TRBV6-5 and TRBJ1-4, with D hard to call. CDR3 size: 11 residues. CDR1 and CDR2 (germline): MNHEY, SVGAGI. Trimming took off 2 bases at V and 7 bases at J, with 2 bases between the two ends. CDR3 region: CASSYGEKLFF. As DNA, the CDR3 is TGTGCCAGCAGTTACGGTGAAAAACTGTTTTTT.

The rearrangement joins TRBV7-6 to TRBJ1-1, with 8 bases lining up with TRBD1. The J segment lost 3 bases and the V segment lost 2 bases, leaving 5 bases of the junction unmatched. Germline values: CDR1 SGHVS, CDR2 FNYEAQ. CDR3 length: 15 residues. The CDR3 protein is CASSLQGAQHTEAFF. CDR3 nucleotides: TGTGCCAGCAGCTTACAGGGGGCCCAACACACTGAAGCTTTCTTT. Filled out from reference TRBV7-6 and TRBJ1-1, the complete variable domain reads GAGVSQSPRYKVTKRGQDVALRCDPISGHVSLYWYRQALGQGPEFLTYFNYEAQQDKSGLPNDRFSAERPEGSISTLTIQRTEQRDSAMYRCASSLQGAQHTEAFFGQGTRLTVV.

The V gene is TRBV10-1, the J gene TRBJ2-3; D gene unclear. Trimming removed 2 bases from V and 1 base from J, with 4 bases in between. The CDR3 runs 13 residues. Germline CDR1 WNHNN, CDR2 SYGVQD (reference sequence). Here the CDR3 DNA reads TGCGCCAGCAGTGAGACTCGCACAGATACGCAGTATTTT. This encodes CASSETRTDTQYF.

This clonotype was seen ten or more times. The chain recombines TRBV6-1 with TRBJ1-2, with unresolved D. This CDR3 region has 13 residues. The V end was cut by 4 bases, the J end by 5 bases, with 11 bases between. Germline V gene sequence: CDR1 MNHNS, CDR2 SASEGT. CDR3 sequence: CASSGYEKYGYTF. CDR3 nucleotide sequence: TGTGCCAGCAGTGGGTACGAGAAGTATGGCTACACCTTC.

The chain recombines TRBV20-1 with TRBJ1-5; D is ambiguous. From germline, CDR1 is DFQATT and CDR2 SNEGSKA (reference sequence). There are 17 residues in the CDR3. V was pared by 0 bases and J by 4 bases, with 19 bases between. This chain's CDR3 is CSARDLTRAGGNQPQHF. The DNA of the CDR3 is TGCAGTGCTAGAGATCTGACACGGGCCGGCGGTAATCAGCCCCAGCATTTT.

Ten or more counts support this clonotype. The chain is built from TRBV29-1 and TRBJ2-5; maybe TRBD2 (5 bases). The V and J ends lost 6 bases and 0 bases respectively, with 8 bases between them. The germline CDR1 and CDR2 sequences are SQVTM and ANQGSEA. The CDR3 has 12 amino acids. The DNA for the CDR3 is TGCAGCGTGACTACCTACCAAGAGACCCAGTACTTC. Protein sequence: CSVTTYQETQYF.

This clonotype occurred a few times. The chain employs TRBV29-1 and TRBJ2-5; 8 bases are a match to TRBD2. The CDR3 consists of 16 residues. In germline, CDR1 is SQVTM, CDR2 ANQGSEA. V was pared by 2 bases and J by 0 bases, with 8 bases of the junction left unmatched. CDR3 protein: CSVEWALAGHQETQYF. DNA of the CDR3: TGCAGCGTTGAATGGGCGTTAGCGGGGCACCAAGAGACCCAGTACTTC.

Remarks on this clonotype: Mismatch with germline at one junction end may stem from a read error. The gene calls are TRBV28 and TRBJ1-5; D uncertain. In germline, CDR1 is MDHEN, CDR2 SYDVKM. This CDR3 contains 14 residues. Here the CDR3 reads CASRQNLGNRPQHF. CDR3 sequence (DNA): TGTGCCAGCAGACAGAACCTGGGAAATCGGCCCCAGCATTTT.

Many counts were recorded for this clonotype. The V and J genes are TRBV12-3 or TRBV12-4 and TRBJ2-1; D is unresolved. This CDR3 has 15 residues. The ends were cut back, 3 bases at V and 0 bases at J, with 9 bases in the middle. In DNA, the CDR3 is TGTGCCAGCAGTTTGCAGTCAGCCTCCTACAATGAGCAGTTCTTC. Its protein product is CASSLQSASYNEQFF.